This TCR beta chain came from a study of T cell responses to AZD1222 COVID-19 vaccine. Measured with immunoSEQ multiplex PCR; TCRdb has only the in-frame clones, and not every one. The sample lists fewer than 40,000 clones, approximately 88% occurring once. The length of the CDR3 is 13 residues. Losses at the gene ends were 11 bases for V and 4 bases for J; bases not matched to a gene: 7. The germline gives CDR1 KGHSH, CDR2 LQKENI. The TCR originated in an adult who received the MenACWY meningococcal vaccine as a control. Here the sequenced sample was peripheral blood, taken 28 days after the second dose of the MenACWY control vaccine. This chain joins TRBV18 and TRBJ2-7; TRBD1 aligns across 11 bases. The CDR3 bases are TGTGCCTCCTCCGGGACAGGGGGTTACGAGCAGTACTTC. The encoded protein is CASSGTGGYEQYF.